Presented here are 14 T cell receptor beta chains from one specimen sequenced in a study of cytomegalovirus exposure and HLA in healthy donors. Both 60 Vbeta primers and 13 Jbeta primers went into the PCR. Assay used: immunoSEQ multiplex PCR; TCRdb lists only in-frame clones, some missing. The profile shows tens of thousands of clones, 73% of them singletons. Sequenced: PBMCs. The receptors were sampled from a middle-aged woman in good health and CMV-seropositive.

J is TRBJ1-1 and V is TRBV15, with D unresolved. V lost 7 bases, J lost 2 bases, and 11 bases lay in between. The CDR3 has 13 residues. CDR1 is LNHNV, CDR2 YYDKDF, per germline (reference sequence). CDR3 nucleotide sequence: TGTGCCACCACCTTCGAGTATAACACTGAAGCTTTCTTT. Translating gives CATTFEYNTEAFF. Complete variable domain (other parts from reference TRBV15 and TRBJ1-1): DAMVIQNPRYQVTQFGKPVTLSCSQTLNHNVMYWYQQKSSQAPKLLFHYYDKDFNNEADTPDNFQSRRPNTSFCFLDIRSPGLGDTAMYLCATTFEYNTEAFFGQGTRLTVV.

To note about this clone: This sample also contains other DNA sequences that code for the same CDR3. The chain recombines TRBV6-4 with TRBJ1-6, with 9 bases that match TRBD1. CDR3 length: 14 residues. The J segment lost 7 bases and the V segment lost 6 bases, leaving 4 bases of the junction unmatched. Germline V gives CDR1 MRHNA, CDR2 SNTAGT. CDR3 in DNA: TGTGCCAGCAGCCCGGGACAGGGAAATTCACCCCTCCACTTT. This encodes CASSPGQGNSPLHF.

The CDR3 DNA reads TGTGCCAGCAGCGCGACAGGTAGCAGCTCCTACGAGCAGTACTTC. Protein sequence: CASSATGSSSYEQYF. The V gene is TRBV7-2, the J gene TRBJ2-7; tentative D call: TRBD1 (6 bases). Germline CDR1 SGHTA, CDR2 FQGNSA. V lost 5 bases and J 0 bases, leaving 14 bases between the germline ends. The length of the CDR3 is 15 residues.

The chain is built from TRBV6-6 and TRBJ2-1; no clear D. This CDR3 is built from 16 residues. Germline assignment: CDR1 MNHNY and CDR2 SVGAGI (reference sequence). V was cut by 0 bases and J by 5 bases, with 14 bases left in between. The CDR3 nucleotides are TGTGCCAGCAGTTACTCAGTGGAAATCGCGGACAATGAGCAGTTCTTC. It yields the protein CASSYSVEIADNEQFF.

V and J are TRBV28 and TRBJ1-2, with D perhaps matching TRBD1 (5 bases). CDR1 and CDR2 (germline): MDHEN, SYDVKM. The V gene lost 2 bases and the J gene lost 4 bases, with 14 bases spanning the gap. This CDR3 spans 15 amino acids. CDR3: CASSLNPRQSYGYTF. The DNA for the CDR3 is TGTGCCAGCAGTTTAAACCCCCGACAGTCCTATGGCTACACCTTC.

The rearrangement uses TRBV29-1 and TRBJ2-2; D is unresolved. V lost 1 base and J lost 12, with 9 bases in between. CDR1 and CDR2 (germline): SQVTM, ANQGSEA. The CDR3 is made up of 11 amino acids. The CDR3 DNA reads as TGCAGCGTTGAAGGCGTTTCGCAGCTGTTTTTT. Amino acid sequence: CSVEGVSQLFF.

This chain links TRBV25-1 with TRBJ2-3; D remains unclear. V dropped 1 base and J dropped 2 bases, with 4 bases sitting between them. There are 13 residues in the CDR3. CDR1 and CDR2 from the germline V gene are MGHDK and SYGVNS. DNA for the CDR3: TGTGCCAGCAGTGAATCTCCCACAGATACGCAGTATTTT. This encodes CASSESPTDTQYF.

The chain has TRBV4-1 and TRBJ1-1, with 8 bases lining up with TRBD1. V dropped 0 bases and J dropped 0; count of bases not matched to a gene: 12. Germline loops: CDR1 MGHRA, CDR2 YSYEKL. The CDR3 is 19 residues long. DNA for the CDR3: TGCGCCAGCAGCCAAGACGGGCAGGGGGCAGGTTTGATGAACACTGAAGCTTTCTTT. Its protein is CASSQDGQGAGLMNTEAFF.

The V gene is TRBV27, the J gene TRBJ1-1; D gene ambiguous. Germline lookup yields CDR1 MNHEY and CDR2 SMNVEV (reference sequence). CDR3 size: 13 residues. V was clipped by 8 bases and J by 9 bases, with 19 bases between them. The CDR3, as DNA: TGTGCCAGCGCACTGAGGGTTGCGGGCCAAGCTTTCTTT. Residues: CASALRVAGQAFF.

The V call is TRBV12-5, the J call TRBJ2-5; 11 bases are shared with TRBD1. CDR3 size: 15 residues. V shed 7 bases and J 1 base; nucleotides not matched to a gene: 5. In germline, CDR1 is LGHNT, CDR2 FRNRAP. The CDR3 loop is CASAGTGGLQETQYF. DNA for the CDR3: TGTGCTAGTGCCGGGACAGGGGGACTCCAAGAGACCCAGTACTTC. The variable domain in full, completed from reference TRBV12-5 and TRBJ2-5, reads DARVTQTPRHKVTEMGQEVTMRCQPILGHNTVFWYRQTMMQGLELLAYFRNRAPLDDSGMPKDRFSAEMPDATLATLKIQPSEPRDSAVYFCASAGTGGLQETQYFGPGTRLLVL.

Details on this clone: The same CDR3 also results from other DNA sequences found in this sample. The chain's CDR3 is CSVAGSYEQYF. CDR3 coding DNA: TGCAGCGTTGCAGGGTCCTACGAGCAGTACTTC. The rearrangement joins TRBV29-1 to TRBJ2-7, with D possibly matching TRBD1 (5 bases). Trimming left V 4 bases short and J 1 base short, with 5 bases between. Germline V gene sequence: CDR1 SQVTM, CDR2 ANQGSEA. This CDR3 contains 11 residues.

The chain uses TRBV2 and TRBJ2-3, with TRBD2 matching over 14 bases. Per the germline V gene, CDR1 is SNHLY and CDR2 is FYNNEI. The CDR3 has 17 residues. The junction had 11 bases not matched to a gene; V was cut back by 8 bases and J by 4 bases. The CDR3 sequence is CASRPGTSGRTSDTQYF. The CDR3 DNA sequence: TGTGCCAGCCGGCCCGGGACTAGCGGGAGAACCTCAGATACGCAGTATTTT.

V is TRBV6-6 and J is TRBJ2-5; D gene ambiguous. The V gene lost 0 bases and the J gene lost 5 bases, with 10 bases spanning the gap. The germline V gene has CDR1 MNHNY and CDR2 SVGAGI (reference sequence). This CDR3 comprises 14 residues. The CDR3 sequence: CASSYSIDLETQYF. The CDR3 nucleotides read TGTGCCAGCAGTTACTCAATAGATTTGGAGACCCAGTACTTC.

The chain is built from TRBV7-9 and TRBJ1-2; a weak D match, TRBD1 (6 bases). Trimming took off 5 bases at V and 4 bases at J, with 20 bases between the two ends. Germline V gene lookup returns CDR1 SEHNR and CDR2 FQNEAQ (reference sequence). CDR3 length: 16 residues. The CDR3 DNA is TGTGCCAGCAGCCTCCACTCTGAGCGAGGGGGCTATGGCTACACCTTC. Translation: CASSLHSERGGYGYTF.